Sequencing of this T cell receptor beta chain was carried out in a study of T-cell reconstitution after alpha-beta-depleted transplantation in children. Findings of the study overall: By about two months after transplant, alpha-beta T cells reportedly arose from several hundred graft clones that had expanded. T-cell counts and diversity at one year post-transplant came mainly from newly produced T cells.

In regard to this clonotype: Its antigen is still unknown.

The ends were cut back, 4 bases at V and 1 base at J, with 10 bases in the middle. The CDR3 runs to 14 residues. Unique molecular identifiers were incorporated during preparation of the TCRbeta library. TCRdb processed the PCR reads anew with MiXCR; each CDR3 protein has one entry. The profile shows nearly 350,000 distinct CDR3 sequences, 15% to 20% of them singletons. The genes are TRBV12-3 or TRBV12-4 and TRBJ2-5; D unclear. This receptor was taken from a male patient aged 2-15 years who had a stem cell transplant for acute lymphoblastic leukemia, so the T cells may come from the graft donor. The sample in question was PBMCs, mostly from graft donor cells, obtained 360 days after TCRalphabeta/CD19-depleted stem cell transplant. The CDR3 DNA sequence: TGTGCCAGCAGTTGGGGAACTCTCCAAGAGACCCAGTACTTC. This gives the protein CASSWGTLQETQYF.